A single sample gave rise to the 22 T cell receptor beta chains below, sequenced in a study of shared clonotypes between healthy human individuals. Some clones are missing from TCRdb's copy, which holds only in-frame ones; the method was immunoSEQ multiplex PCR. The table has millions of clones, 85% to 95% seen once. CD45RO-negative, CCR7-positively selected cells formed the naive CD8 fraction, excluding terminally differentiated effector memory CD45RA+ cells. The sequencing sample was made of naive CD8+ T cells sorted from blood. The receptors here all came from a man aged 18-30 years in good health.

This rearrangement joins TRBV19 to TRBJ1-1; TRBD1 is a possible D gene (5 bases). With 6 bases removed from V and 2 bases from J, the gap between germline ends came to 7 bases. Germline-derived CDR1 and CDR2 are LNHDA and SQIVND (reference sequence). This CDR3 has 12 residues. The CDR3 protein is CASRDTNTEAFF. DNA of the CDR3: TGTGCCAGTAGGGACACAAACACTGAAGCTTTCTTT.

J is TRBJ1-1 and V is TRBV5-1; no reliable D call. Germline V CDR1 and CDR2: SGHRS, YFSETQ. V was pared by 2 bases and J by 4 bases, with 9 bases between. The CDR3 has 13 amino acids. The CDR3: CASSLDPGTEAFF. DNA for the CDR3: TGCGCCAGCAGCTTAGACCCGGGCACTGAAGCTTTCTTT. The full variable domain, completed using reference TRBV5-1 and TRBJ1-1, is KAGVTQTPRYLIKTRGQQVTLSCSPISGHRSVSWYQQTPGQGLQFLFEYFSETQRNKGNFPGRFSGRQFSNSRSEMNVSTLELGDSALYLCASSLDPGTEAFFGQGTRLTVV.

The rearrangement links TRBV5-1 to TRBJ2-3, with 8 bases matching TRBD2. V was pared by 0 bases and J by 2 bases, with 8 bases of the junction left unmatched. This CDR3 is 17 amino acids long. Germline lookup yields CDR1 SGHRS and CDR2 YFSETQ. The CDR3 loop reads CASSLAVGSGVTDTQYF. The CDR3 nucleotides are TGCGCCAGCAGCTTGGCCGTCGGTAGCGGGGTCACAGATACGCAGTATTTT.

The chain is built from TRBV4-1 and TRBJ2-1; D remains unclear. CDR1 is MGHRA, CDR2 YSYEKL, per germline. There are 13 residues in the CDR3. V was pared by 3 bases and J by 4 bases, with 7 bases between. As DNA, the CDR3 is TGCGCCAGCAGCCATTACGGGTACAATGAGCAGTTCTTC. Amino acid sequence: CASSHYGYNEQFF.

V usage is TRBV5-8 and J usage is TRBJ1-5; D is uncertain. V was clipped by 0 bases and J by 3 bases, with 10 bases between them. The CDR3 sequence is 15 residues long. CDR1 and CDR2 from the germline V gene are SGHTS and YDEGEE. The CDR3 sequence: CASSLAGPFNQPQHF. The CDR3 region has the DNA TGTGCCAGCAGCTTGGCCGGGCCTTTCAATCAGCCCCAGCATTTT.

The V call is TRBV7-9, the J call TRBJ2-2; 9 positions agree with TRBD1. The CDR3 has 16 amino acids. Germline V gene sequence: CDR1 SEHNR, CDR2 FQNEAQ (reference sequence). The J segment lost 6 bases and the V segment lost 6 bases, leaving 11 bases of the junction unmatched. For the CDR3, the DNA is TGTGCCAGCAGTCACACAGGGGGCGAAGGGGCCGGGGAGCTGTTTTTT. It yields the protein CASSHTGGEGAGELFF.

This clone was counted once. The chain uses TRBV19 and TRBJ1-6; 7 nucleotides align to TRBD1. CDR1 and CDR2 (germline): LNHDA, SQIVND (reference sequence). The V and J ends lost 7 bases and 0 bases, in that order; junction bases with no gene match: 6. This CDR3 spans 16 amino acids. The DNA of the CDR3 is TGTGCCAGTACACCGACAGGGAGCTCCTATAATTCACCCCTCCACTTT. Translated: CASTPTGSSYNSPLHF.

The J gene is TRBJ2-5, the V gene TRBV27; D unclear. Germline CDR1 MNHEY, CDR2 SMNVEV (reference sequence). CDR3 length: 15 amino acids. The V end lost 3 bases, the J end lost 3 bases, and 14 bases lay between the germline ends. CDR3 sequence (DNA): TGTGCCAGCAGTTTCTCCTCCGGTTCCGAAGAGACCCAGTACTTC. This codes for CASSFSSGSEETQYF.

The rearrangement uses TRBV14 and TRBJ2-7, with D unclear. V was shortened by 8 bases and J by 5 bases, with 19 bases between the two germline ends. The CDR3 contains 14 residues. Germline CDR1 SGHDN, CDR2 FVKESK. The CDR3 nucleotides are TGTGCCAGCGGCCTCGGACCTATCCCTCACGAGCAGTACTTC. This translates into CASGLGPIPHEQYF.

Concerning this clone itself: Within the sample, other DNA sequences also encode this same CDR3. The CDR3 DNA reads TGTGCCAGCAGCTTAGAAGGAGCGGGGGCCTACGAGCAGTACTTC. This sequence encodes CASSLEGAGAYEQYF. The chain has TRBV13 and TRBJ2-7, with 8 bases lining up with TRBD2. J lost 2 bases, V lost 1 base, and 4 bases had no gene match. The CDR3 covers 15 residues. CDR1 and CDR2 from the germline V gene are PRHDT and FYEKMQ (reference sequence).

The gene calls are TRBV12-5 and TRBJ2-5; no clear D gene. CDR3 length equals 16 residues. Trimming took 5 bases from V and 1 from J, leaving 17 bases between them. Germline V gene sequence: CDR1 LGHNT, CDR2 FRNRAP. In DNA, the CDR3 is TGTGCTAGTGGTCCACCCCCCGAAGTGAGCCAAGAGACCCAGTACTTC. Amino acid sequence: CASGPPPEVSQETQYF.

The V and J genes are TRBV6-6 and TRBJ2-7; TRBD1 matches at 7 bases. The CDR3 extends over 12 amino acids. The junction had 7 bases not matched to a gene; V was cut back by 3 bases and J by 11 bases. Germline CDR1 and CDR2: MNHNY and SVGAGI (reference sequence). CDR3: CASSYIQGMEYF. CDR3 DNA: TGTGCCAGCAGTTATATACAGGGGATGGAGTACTTC.

This clone appeared once. This chain uses TRBV7-9 with TRBJ2-7; D not resolved. CDR1 and CDR2 (germline): SEHNR, FQNEAQ (reference sequence). V lost 5 bases and J 3 bases, leaving 11 bases between the germline ends. The CDR3 spans 13 residues. CDR3 residues: CASSVKGNYEQYF. The CDR3 DNA reads as TGTGCCAGCAGCGTCAAAGGAAACTACGAGCAGTACTTC.

The V gene is TRBV11-2, the J gene TRBJ2-1; D ambiguous. Trimming removed 3 bases at V and 7 bases at J, with 13 bases between. Germline loops: CDR1 SGHAT, CDR2 FQNNGV. CDR3 length: 14 residues. In DNA, the CDR3 is TGTGCCAGCAGCTTGGCCGGGTTTTCAAATGAGCAGTTCTTC. Protein sequence: CASSLAGFSNEQFF.

The chain employs TRBV10-1 and TRBJ1-6; D gene uncertain. Trimming removed 3 bases from V and 3 bases from J, with 9 bases in between. The germline V gene has CDR1 WNHNN and CDR2 SYGVQD (reference sequence). This CDR3 contains 15 residues. The CDR3 sequence: CASSETVDYNSPLHF. CDR3 bases: TGCGCCAGCAGTGAAACGGTGGACTATAATTCACCCCTCCACTTT.

V gene TRBV7-8 combines with J gene TRBJ2-1; D is unresolved. Germline CDR1 reads SGHVS; CDR2 reads FQNEAQ. Trimming left V 8 bases short and J 4 bases short, with 12 bases between. CDR3 size: 13 residues. DNA for the CDR3: TGTGCCAGCGAGACCGGACCATACAATGAGCAGTTCTTC. Protein: CASETGPYNEQFF.

The CDR3 here is CASSRSLLAGQNEQFF. The CDR3 DNA reads TGTGCCAGCAGCCGATCGTTACTAGCGGGTCAAAATGAGCAGTTCTTC. The rearrangement uses TRBV7-6 and TRBJ2-1; 9 bases agree with TRBD2. Trimming removed 5 bases from V and 7 bases from J; junction bases left unmatched: 12. The germline gives CDR1 SGHVS, CDR2 FNYEAQ. This CDR3 contains 16 residues.

The chain is built from TRBV5-6 and TRBJ1-5; D gene ambiguous. The CDR3 has 15 amino acids. V was shortened by 2 bases and J by 0 bases, with 9 bases between the two germline ends. From germline, CDR1 is SGHDT and CDR2 YYEEEE. CDR3 nucleotides: TGTGCCAGCAGCTTAACCGGTGATAGCAATCAGCCCCAGCATTTT. Its protein is CASSLTGDSNQPQHF. The full variable domain, completed using reference TRBV5-6 and TRBJ1-5, is DAGVTQSPTHLIKTRGQQVTLRCSPKSGHDTVSWYQQALGQGPQFIFQYYEEEERQRGNFPDRFSGHQFPNYSSELNVNALLLGDSALYLCASSLTGDSNQPQHFGDGTRLSIL.

The V call is TRBV29-1, the J call TRBJ2-7; D call uncertain. Trimming shortened V by 5 bases and J by 4 bases, and 6 bases separated the two germline ends. Germline V gene data show CDR1 as SQVTM and CDR2 as ANQGSEA. There are 10 residues in the CDR3. CDR3 coding DNA: TGCAGCGTTAAAGGTTACGAGCAGTACTTC. Translated: CSVKGYEQYF.

The chain couples TRBV4-1 to TRBJ2-2; 9 bases are shared with TRBD2. J lost 7 bases, V lost 8 bases, and 8 bases had no gene match. In germline, CDR1 is MGHRA, CDR2 YSYEKL. The CDR3 spans 14 residues. This chain's CDR3 is CASRGGAGVGELFF. CDR3 DNA sequence: TGCGCCAGCCGCGGGGGGGCCGGAGTCGGGGAGCTGTTTTTT.

This clone was detected only once. Here the CDR3 DNA reads TGTGCCAGCAGCTTGACCGTAACTAGCACAGATACGCAGTATTTT. This codes for CASSLTVTSTDTQYF. This sequence joins TRBV5-6 and TRBJ2-3; D not certain. Germline V gene lookup returns CDR1 SGHDT and CDR2 YYEEEE. V lost 1 base to trimming and J lost 0 bases, with 9 bases between them. The CDR3 totals 15 residues.

To note about this clone: The sample has other DNA sequences that encode this CDR3 too. The chain is built from TRBV7-9 and TRBJ1-5, with D possibly TRBD1 on 5 matching bases. This CDR3 region has 14 residues. Trimming took 6 bases from V and 4 from J, leaving 13 bases between them. CDR1 SEHNR and CDR2 FQNEAQ come from the germline V gene (reference sequence). The CDR3 coding sequence is TGTGCCAGCAGTCCCGGAGACAGTAATCAGCCCCAGCATTTT. Protein product: CASSPGDSNQPQHF.